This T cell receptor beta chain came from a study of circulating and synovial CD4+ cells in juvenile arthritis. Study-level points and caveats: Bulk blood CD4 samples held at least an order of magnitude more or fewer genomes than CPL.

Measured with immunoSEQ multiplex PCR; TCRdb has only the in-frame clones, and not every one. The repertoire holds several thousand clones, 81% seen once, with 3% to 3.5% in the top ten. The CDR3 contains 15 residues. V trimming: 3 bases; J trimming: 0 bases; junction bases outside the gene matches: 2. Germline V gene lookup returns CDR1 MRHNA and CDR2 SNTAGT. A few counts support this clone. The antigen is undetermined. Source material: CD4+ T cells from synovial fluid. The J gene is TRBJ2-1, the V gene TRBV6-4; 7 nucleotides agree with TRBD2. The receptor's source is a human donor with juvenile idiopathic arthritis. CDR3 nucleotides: TGTGCCAGCAGTGAAGGCGGGAGCTCCTACAATGAGCAGTTCTTC. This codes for CASSEGGSSYNEQFF.